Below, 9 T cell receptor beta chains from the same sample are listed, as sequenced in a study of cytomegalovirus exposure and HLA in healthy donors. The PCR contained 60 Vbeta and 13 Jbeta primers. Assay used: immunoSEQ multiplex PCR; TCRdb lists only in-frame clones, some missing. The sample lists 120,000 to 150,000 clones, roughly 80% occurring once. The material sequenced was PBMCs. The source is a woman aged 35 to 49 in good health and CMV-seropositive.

In DNA form, the CDR3 reads TGTGCCAGCAGCTTGGACAGGGCTGTGGGGGAGCAGTACTTC. It is translated as CASSLDRAVGEQYF. The chain is built from TRBV5-4 and TRBJ2-5; a possible D gene is TRBD1 (6 bases). V lost 0 bases to trimming and J lost 11 bases, with 17 bases between them. The CDR3 sequence is 14 residues long. The germline CDR1 and CDR2 sequences are SGHNT and YYREEE (reference sequence).

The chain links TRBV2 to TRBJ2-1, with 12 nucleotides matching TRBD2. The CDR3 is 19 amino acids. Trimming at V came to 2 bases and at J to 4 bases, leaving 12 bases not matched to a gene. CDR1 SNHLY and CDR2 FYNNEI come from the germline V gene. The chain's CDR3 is CASSEPSSGGEGLYNEQFF. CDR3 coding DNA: TGTGCCAGCAGTGAACCGTCTAGCGGGGGGGAGGGCTTATACAATGAGCAGTTCTTC.

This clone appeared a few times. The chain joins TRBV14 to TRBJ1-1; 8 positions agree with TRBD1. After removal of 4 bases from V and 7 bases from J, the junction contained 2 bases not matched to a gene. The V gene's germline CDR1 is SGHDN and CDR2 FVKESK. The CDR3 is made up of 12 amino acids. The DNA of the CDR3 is TGTGCCAGCAGCCCTGACAGGGGTGAAGCTTTCTTT. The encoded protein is CASSPDRGEAFF. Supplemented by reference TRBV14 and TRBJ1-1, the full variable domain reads EAGVTQFPSHSVIEKGQTVTLRCDPISGHDNLYWYRRVMGKEIKFLLHFVKESKQDESGMPNNRFLAERTGGTYSTLKVQPAELEDSGVYFCASSPDRGEAFFGQGTRLTVV.

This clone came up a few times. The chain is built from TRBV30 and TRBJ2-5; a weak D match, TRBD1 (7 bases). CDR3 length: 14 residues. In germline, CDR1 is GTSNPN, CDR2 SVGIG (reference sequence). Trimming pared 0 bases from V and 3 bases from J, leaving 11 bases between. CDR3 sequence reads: CAWSVGGGEETQYF. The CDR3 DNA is TGTGCCTGGAGTGTAGGAGGGGGCGAAGAGACCCAGTACTTC.

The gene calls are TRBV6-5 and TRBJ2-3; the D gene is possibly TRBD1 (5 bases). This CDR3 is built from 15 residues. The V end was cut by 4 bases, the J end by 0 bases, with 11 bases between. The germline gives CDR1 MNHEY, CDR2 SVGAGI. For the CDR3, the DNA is TGTGCCAGCAGTTTCCGGACATCTAGCACAGATACGCAGTATTTT. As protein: CASSFRTSSTDTQYF.

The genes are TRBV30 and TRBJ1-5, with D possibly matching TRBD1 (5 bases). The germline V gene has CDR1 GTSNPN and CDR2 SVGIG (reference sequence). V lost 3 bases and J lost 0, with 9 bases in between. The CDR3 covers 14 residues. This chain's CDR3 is CAWRAGDSNQPQHF. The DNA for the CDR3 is TGTGCCTGGAGGGCGGGGGATAGCAATCAGCCCCAGCATTTT. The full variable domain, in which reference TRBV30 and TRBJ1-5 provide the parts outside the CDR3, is SQTIHQWPATLVQPVGSPLSLECTVEGTSNPNLYWYRQAAGRGLQLLFYSVGIGQISSEVPQNLSASRPQDRQFILSSKKLLLSDSGFYLCAWRAGDSNQPQHFGDGTRLSIL.

The CDR3 sequence: CASSEEEGMGPIYF. As DNA, the CDR3 is TGTGCCAGCAGCGAGGAGGAGGGGATGGGGCCCATATATTTT. The gene calls are TRBV6-4 and TRBJ1-3, with D possibly matching TRBD1 (5 bases). V lost 6 bases, J lost 11 bases, and 20 bases lay in between. This CDR3 comprises 14 residues. Per germline, CDR1 MRHNA and CDR2 SNTAGT.

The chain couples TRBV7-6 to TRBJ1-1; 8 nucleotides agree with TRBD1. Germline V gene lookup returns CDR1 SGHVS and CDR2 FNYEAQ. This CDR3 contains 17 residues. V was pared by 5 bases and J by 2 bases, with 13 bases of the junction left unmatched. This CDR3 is CASSQGAAIPFNTEAFF. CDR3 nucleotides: TGTGCCAGCAGCCAGGGGGCAGCCATTCCCTTCAACACTGAAGCTTTCTTT.

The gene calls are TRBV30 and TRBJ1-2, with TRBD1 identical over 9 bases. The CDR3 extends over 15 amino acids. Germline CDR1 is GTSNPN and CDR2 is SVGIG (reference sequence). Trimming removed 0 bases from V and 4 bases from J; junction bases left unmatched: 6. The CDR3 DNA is TGTGCCTGGAGTGTAGGGGACAGGGATTTCTATGGCTACACCTTC. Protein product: CAWSVGDRDFYGYTF.